This T cell receptor (beta chain) was sequenced in a study of blood T cell repertoires in COVID-19. Study background: The cDNA or gDNA used as material had been derived from T cells, B-cell-depleted T cells, or PBMCs.

Only in-frame clones appear in the TCRdb table, and some are missing; sequencing was by immunoSEQ multiplex PCR. Of 290,000 or so clones listed, 80% to 95% were seen once; the top ten hold 1% to 1.3%. Participants spanned ages about 18 to 90 years and resided in about 24 US areas. Each recovered donor of Cohort 3 presented with two negative PCRs, clearance, or symptom resolution. In germline, CDR1 is MNHEY, CDR2 SMNVEV (reference sequence). CDR3 length: 14 residues. Trimming took 6 bases from V and 8 from J; bases not matched to a gene: 7. The chain has TRBV27 and TRBJ1-4; 9 nucleotides line up with TRBD1. Sequenced input: PBMCs or T cells enriched from blood (not recorded which). The receptor's source is a woman aged 30 to 39 who had recovered from COVID-19. The CDR3 here is CASSQQGASEKLFF. Written as DNA, the CDR3 is TGTGCCAGCAGCCAACAGGGGGCGAGCGAAAAACTGTTTTTT. The full variable domain, rest sourced from reference TRBV27 and TRBJ1-4, is EAQVTQNPRYLITVTGKKLTVTCSQNMNHEYMSWYRQDPGLGLRQIYYSMNVEVTDKGDVPEGYKVSRKEKRNFPLILESPSPNQTSLYFCASSQQGASEKLFFGSGTQLSVL.